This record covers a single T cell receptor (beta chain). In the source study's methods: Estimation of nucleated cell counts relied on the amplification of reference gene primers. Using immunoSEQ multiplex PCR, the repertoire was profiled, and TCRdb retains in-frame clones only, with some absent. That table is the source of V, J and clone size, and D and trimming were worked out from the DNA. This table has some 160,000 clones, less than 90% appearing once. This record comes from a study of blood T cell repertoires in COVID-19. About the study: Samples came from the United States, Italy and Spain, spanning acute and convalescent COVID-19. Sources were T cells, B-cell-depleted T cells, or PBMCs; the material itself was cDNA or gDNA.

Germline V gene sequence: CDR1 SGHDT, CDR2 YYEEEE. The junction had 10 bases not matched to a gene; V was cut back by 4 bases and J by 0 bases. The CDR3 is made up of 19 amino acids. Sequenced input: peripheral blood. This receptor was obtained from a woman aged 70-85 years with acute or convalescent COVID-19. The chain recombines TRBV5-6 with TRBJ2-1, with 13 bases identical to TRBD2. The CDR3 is CASSLRLTSGRSSYNEQFF. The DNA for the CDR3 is TGTGCCAGCAGCCTCAGGCTGACTAGCGGGAGGAGCTCCTACAATGAGCAGTTCTTC.